This T cell receptor (beta chain) emerged from a study of CD4+ T cells in melanoma. Germline CDR1 LGHDT, CDR2 YNNKEL (reference sequence). The CDR3 runs 16 residues. Trimming left V 4 bases short and J 1 base short, with 16 bases between. Sequencing used immunoSEQ multiplex PCR; TCRdb keeps in-frame clones, though not all of them. The sample includes roughly 6,900 clones, under 75% seen only once; the top ten take about a fifth. About this clone itself: What it recognizes is unknown.

Study-wide points: Diverse differentiation states were reported for melanoma neoantigen-specific CD4+ T cells. A reported correlation linked neoantigen-specific CD4+ T cells to CD8+, macrophage and B cell function.

Sequencing used cells from a culture (not recorded whether cultured in vitro). The sequence derives from a human donor with melanoma. The J gene is TRBJ1-1, the V gene TRBV3-1 (or the pseudogene TRBV3-2); tentatively, D is TRBD1 (6 bases). In nucleotides, the CDR3 is TGTGCCAGCAGCCTCTGGGGTCTAGGGGGGAACACTGAAGCTTTCTTT. Amino acid sequence: CASSLWGLGGNTEAFF.